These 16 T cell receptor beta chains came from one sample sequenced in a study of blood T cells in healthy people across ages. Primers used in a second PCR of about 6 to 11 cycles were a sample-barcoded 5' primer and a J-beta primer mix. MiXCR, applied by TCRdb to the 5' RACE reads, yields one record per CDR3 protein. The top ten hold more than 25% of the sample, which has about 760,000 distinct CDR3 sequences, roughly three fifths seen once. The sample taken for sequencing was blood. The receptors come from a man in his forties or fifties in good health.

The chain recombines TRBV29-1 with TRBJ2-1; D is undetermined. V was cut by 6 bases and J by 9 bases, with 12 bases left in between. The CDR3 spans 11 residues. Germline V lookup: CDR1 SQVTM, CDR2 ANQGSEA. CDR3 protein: CSVEITREQFF. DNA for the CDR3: TGCAGCGTAGAAATTACGCGTGAGCAGTTCTTC.

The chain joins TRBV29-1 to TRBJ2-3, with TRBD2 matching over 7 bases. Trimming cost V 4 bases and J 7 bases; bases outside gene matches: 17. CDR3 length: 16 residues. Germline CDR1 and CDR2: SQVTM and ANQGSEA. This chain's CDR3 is CSVVRSGGRFWNTQYF. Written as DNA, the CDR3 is TGCAGCGTTGTTCGGTCTGGCGGGAGATTCTGGAATACGCAGTATTTT.

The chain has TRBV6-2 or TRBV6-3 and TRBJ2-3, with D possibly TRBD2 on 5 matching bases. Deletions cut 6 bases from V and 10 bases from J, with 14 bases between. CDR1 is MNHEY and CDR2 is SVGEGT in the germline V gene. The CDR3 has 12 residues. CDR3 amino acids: CASSRDYPPQYF. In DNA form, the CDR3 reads TGTGCCAGCAGCCGCGACTATCCTCCGCAGTATTTT.

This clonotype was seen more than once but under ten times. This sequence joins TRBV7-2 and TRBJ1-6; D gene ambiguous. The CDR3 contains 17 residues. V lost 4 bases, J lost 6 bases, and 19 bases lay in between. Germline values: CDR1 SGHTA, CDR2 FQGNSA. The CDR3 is CASSSPGGVGRNSPLHF. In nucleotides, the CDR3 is TGTGCCAGCAGCTCCCCGGGCGGTGTCGGCCGTAATTCACCCCTCCACTTT.

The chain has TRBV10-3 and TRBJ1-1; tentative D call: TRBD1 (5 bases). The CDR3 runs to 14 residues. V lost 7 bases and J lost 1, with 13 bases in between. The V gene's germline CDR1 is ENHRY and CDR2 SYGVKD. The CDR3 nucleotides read TGTGCCATCAATTGGGACGGAGCGAACACTGAAGCTTTCTTT. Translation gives CAINWDGANTEAFF.

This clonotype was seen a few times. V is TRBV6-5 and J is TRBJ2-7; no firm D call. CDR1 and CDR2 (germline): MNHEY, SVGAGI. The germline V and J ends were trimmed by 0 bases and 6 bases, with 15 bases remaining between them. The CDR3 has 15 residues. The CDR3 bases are TGTGCCAGCAGTTACTCGAGGACCTCCTCCGCCGAGCAGTACTTC. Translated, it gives CASSYSRTSSAEQYF.

The CDR3 region is CASSRSWAGTGGTDTQYF. The CDR3 DNA reads as TGTGCCAGCAGCCGCTCTTGGGCCGGGACAGGTGGCACAGATACGCAGTATTTT. The V call is TRBV5-4, the J call TRBJ2-3, with 8 bases matching TRBD1. The junction had 14 bases not matched to a gene; V was cut back by 4 bases and J by 1 base. Germline CDR1 SGHNT, CDR2 YYREEE (reference sequence). CDR3 size: 18 residues.

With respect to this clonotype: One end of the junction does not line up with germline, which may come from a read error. The CDR3 protein is CTSSSRTGLYF. The CDR3 nucleotides are TGTACCAGCAGTTCTAGGACAGGTCTGTACTTC. V gene TRBV28 combines with J gene TRBJ2-4; 7 bases match TRBD1. The germline gives CDR1 MDHEN, CDR2 SYDVKM. This CDR3 is 11 amino acids long.

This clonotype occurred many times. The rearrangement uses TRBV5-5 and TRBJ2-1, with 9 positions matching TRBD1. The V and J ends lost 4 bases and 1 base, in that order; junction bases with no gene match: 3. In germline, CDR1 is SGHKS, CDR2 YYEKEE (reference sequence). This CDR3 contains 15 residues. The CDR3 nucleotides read TGTGCCAGCAGCCCGGGGACAGGGTCCTACAATGAGCAGTTCTTC. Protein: CASSPGTGSYNEQFF.

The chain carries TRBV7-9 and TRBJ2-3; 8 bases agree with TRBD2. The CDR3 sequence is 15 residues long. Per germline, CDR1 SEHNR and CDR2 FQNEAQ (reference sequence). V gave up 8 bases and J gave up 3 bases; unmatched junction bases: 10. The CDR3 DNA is TGTGCCAGCCCGGGCCGGGAGGGCAGAACAGATACGCAGTATTTT. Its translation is CASPGREGRTDTQYF.

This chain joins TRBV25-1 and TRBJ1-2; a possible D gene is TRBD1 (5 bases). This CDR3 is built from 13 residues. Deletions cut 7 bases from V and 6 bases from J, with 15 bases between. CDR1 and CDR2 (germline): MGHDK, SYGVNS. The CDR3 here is CASTPQGVDGYTF. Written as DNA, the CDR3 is TGTGCCAGCACTCCTCAGGGCGTTGATGGCTACACCTTC.

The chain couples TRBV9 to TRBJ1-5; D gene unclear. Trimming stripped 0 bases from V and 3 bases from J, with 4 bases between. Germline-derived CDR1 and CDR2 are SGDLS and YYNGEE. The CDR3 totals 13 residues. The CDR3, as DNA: TGTGCCAGCAGCGTAGATGACAATCAGCCCCAGCATTTT. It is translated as CASSVDDNQPQHF.

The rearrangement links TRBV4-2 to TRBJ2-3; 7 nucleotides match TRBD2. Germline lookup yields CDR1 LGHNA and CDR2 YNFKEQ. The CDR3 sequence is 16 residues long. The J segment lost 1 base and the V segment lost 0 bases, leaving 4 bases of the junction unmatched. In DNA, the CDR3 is TGTGCCAGCAGCCAAGAAGGCCGGGGGGGCACAGATACGCAGTATTTT. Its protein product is CASSQEGRGGTDTQYF.

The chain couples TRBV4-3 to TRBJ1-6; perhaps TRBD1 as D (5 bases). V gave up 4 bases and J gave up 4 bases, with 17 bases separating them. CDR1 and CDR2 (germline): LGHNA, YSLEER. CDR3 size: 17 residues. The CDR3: CASSPGRGWRYNSPLHF. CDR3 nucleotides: TGCGCCAGCAGCCCGGGACGGGGGTGGCGGTATAATTCACCCCTCCACTTT.

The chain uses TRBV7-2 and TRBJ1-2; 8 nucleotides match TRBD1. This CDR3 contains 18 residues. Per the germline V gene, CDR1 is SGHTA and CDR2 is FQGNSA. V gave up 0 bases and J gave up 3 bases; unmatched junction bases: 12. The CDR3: CASSLAGTGGYFHYGYTF. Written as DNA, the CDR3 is TGTGCCAGCAGCTTAGCTGGTACAGGGGGGTATTTCCACTATGGCTACACCTTC.

In nucleotides, the CDR3 is TGTGCCAGCAGTTACTGGGACGCCGGGGAGCTGTTTTTT. Translation: CASSYWDAGELFF. V usage is TRBV6-2 or TRBV6-3 and J usage is TRBJ2-2; TRBD1 or TRBD2 may be the D gene (5 bases each). This CDR3 contains 13 residues. V lost 1 base and J 6 bases, leaving 6 bases between the germline ends. Germline V gene sequence: CDR1 MNHEY, CDR2 SVGEGT.